A selection of T cell receptor beta chains follows, all from one sample in a study of blood T cells in healthy people across ages. TCRdb reprocessed the 5' RACE reads via MiXCR and lists one record per CDR3 protein. The data contain 550,000 to 700,000 distinct CDR3 sequences, 25% to 30% of them singletons. Sequencing was performed on blood. These receptor sequences come from a woman aged 70-85 years in good health. The CDR3 runs from the conserved cysteine through the conserved F or W. Fields, in order: V gene, J gene, clone size, D gene, CDR3 DNA, CDR3 protein. A D gene is named only where the DNA matches it firmly. Clone size, where shown, is once, few, many, or a class for clones that have expanded.

v_gene: TRBV4-1
j_gene: TRBJ2-2
abundance: NA
d_gene: NA
CDR3nt: TGCGCCAGCAGCCAAGCCGGGGCTAGCGTCTCCGGGGAGCTGTTTTTT
CDR3aa: CASSQAGASVSGELFF

v_gene: TRBV6-6
j_gene: TRBJ2-7
abundance: NA
d_gene: TRBD2
CDR3nt: TGTGCCAGCAGTTACGATGGACTAGCTAATGGCTACGAGCAGTACTTC
CDR3aa: CASSYDGLANGYEQYF

v_gene: TRBV18
j_gene: TRBJ2-5
abundance: NA
d_gene: TRBD2
CDR3nt: TGTGCCAGCTCACCTTCAATTGGACTAGCGGGGACTCGAGAGACCCAGTACTTC
CDR3aa: CASSPSIGLAGTRETQYF

v_gene: TRBV7-2
j_gene: TRBJ2-5
abundance: many
d_gene: NA
CDR3nt: TGTGCCAGCAGCGGGCGAACCCAAGAGACCCAGTACTTC
CDR3aa: CASSGRTQETQYF

v_gene: TRBV7-9
j_gene: TRBJ2-5
abundance: few
d_gene: NA
CDR3nt: TGTGCCAGCAGCTTTAATATACAAGAGACCCAGTACTTC
CDR3aa: CASSFNIQETQYF

v_gene: TRBV7-7
j_gene: TRBJ2-1
abundance: NA
d_gene: TRBD2
CDR3nt: TGTGCTAGCAGCATTAGCGGGGGGCGCAATGAGCAGTTCTTC
CDR3aa: CASSISGGRNEQFF

v_gene: TRBV29-1
j_gene: TRBJ1-1
abundance: NA
d_gene: TRBD1
CDR3nt: TGCAGCGTCGACAGGGGTAAAGGTGAAGCTTTCTTT
CDR3aa: CSVDRGKGEAFF

v_gene: TRBV29-1
j_gene: TRBJ2-3
abundance: NA
d_gene: NA
CDR3nt: TGCAGCGTCTCAGGGACAGATACGCAGTATTTT
CDR3aa: CSVSGTDTQYF

v_gene: TRBV12-3/TRBV12-4
j_gene: TRBJ1-2
abundance: NA
d_gene: NA
CDR3nt: TGTGCCAGCAGTCCGACATCCTATGGCTACACCTTC
CDR3aa: CASSPTSYGYTF

v_gene: TRBV7-2
j_gene: TRBJ1-5
abundance: few
d_gene: TRBD1
CDR3nt: TGTGCCAGCAGCGAGGGGACAGTACCAGGTCAGCCCCAGCATTTT
CDR3aa: CASSEGTVPGQPQHF

v_gene: TRBV2
j_gene: TRBJ1-6
abundance: few
d_gene: TRBD1
CDR3nt: TGTGCCAGCAGTGAACCGACAGGGAAAGATTCACCCCTCCACTTT
CDR3aa: CASSEPTGKDSPLHF

v_gene: TRBV20-1
j_gene: TRBJ2-1
abundance: few
d_gene: NA
CDR3nt: TGCAGTGCTAGAGATCGCGCCATCGGTGAGCAGTTCTTC
CDR3aa: CSARDRAIGEQFF

v_gene: TRBV6-1
j_gene: TRBJ2-5
abundance: few
d_gene: NA
CDR3nt: TGTGCCAGCAGTGAACAGCCCGTGGGGGAGACCCAGTACTTC
CDR3aa: CASSEQPVGETQYF

v_gene: TRBV12-3/TRBV12-4
j_gene: TRBJ1-1
abundance: few
d_gene: NA
CDR3nt: TGTGCCAGCGGATTCACTGAAGCTTTCTTT
CDR3aa: CASGFTEAFF

v_gene: TRBV10-3
j_gene: TRBJ2-5
abundance: NA
d_gene: NA
CDR3nt: TGTGCCATCAGAAAGACACGGACGCAAGAGACCCAGTACTTC
CDR3aa: CAIRKTRTQETQYF

v_gene: TRBV7-2
j_gene: TRBJ1-1
abundance: NA
d_gene: NA
CDR3nt: TGTGCCAGCAGCCAAGGCGGGACCGCTAACACTGAAGCTTTCTTT
CDR3aa: CASSQGGTANTEAFF

v_gene: TRBV6-2/TRBV6-3
j_gene: TRBJ1-1
abundance: NA
d_gene: NA
CDR3nt: TGTGCCAGCAGTTATAACAGACGATACACTGAAGCTTTCTTT
CDR3aa: CASSYNRRYTEAFF

v_gene: TRBV7-9
j_gene: TRBJ1-1
abundance: few
d_gene: NA
CDR3nt: TGTGCCAGCATCAACGCCTCATACACTGAAGCTTTCTTT
CDR3aa: CASINASYTEAFF

v_gene: TRBV20-1
j_gene: TRBJ1-2
abundance: few
d_gene: NA
CDR3nt: TGCAGTGCCCATCGGGGCGACTATGGCTACACCTTC
CDR3aa: CSAHRGDYGYTF

v_gene: TRBV5-1
j_gene: TRBJ2-5
abundance: NA
d_gene: NA
CDR3nt: TGCGCCAGCAGCTTGATGAGCTCCGAAGAGACCCAGTACTTC
CDR3aa: CASSLMSSEETQYF

v_gene: TRBV20-1
j_gene: TRBJ2-5
abundance: few
d_gene: NA
CDR3nt: TGCAGTGGGCCTCTGGGGGAGACCCAGTACTTC
CDR3aa: CSGPLGETQYF

v_gene: TRBV7-2
j_gene: TRBJ1-4
abundance: NA
d_gene: NA
CDR3nt: TGTGCCAGCAACAAGCGGGGACCTAATGAAAAACTGTTTTTT
CDR3aa: CASNKRGPNEKLFF

v_gene: TRBV7-9
j_gene: TRBJ2-7
abundance: NA
d_gene: NA
CDR3nt: TGTACCAGCGGAAAGGGGGTCACCTACGAGCAGTACTTC
CDR3aa: CTSGKGVTYEQYF

v_gene: TRBV20-1
j_gene: TRBJ2-7
abundance: NA
d_gene: NA
CDR3nt: TGCAGTGCCAGCCGACAGGAGGAATTCTACGAGCAGTACTTC
CDR3aa: CSASRQEEFYEQYF

v_gene: TRBV20-1
j_gene: TRBJ2-3
abundance: few
d_gene: TRBD2
CDR3nt: TGCAGTGCTAGAGATCCTGTGACTAGCGGGGGAAACACAGATACGCAGTATTTT
CDR3aa: CSARDPVTSGGNTDTQYF

v_gene: TRBV25-1
j_gene: TRBJ1-2
abundance: NA
d_gene: TRBD1
CDR3nt: TGTGCCAGCAGTGAACGTACAGGGGGCATACACTATGGCTACACCTTC
CDR3aa: CASSERTGGIHYGYTF

v_gene: TRBV2
j_gene: TRBJ2-7
abundance: NA
d_gene: NA
CDR3nt: TGTGCCAGCGATAAAGGGGGAGTCTACGAGCAGTACTTC
CDR3aa: CASDKGGVYEQYF

v_gene: TRBV6-2/TRBV6-3
j_gene: TRBJ1-2
abundance: few
d_gene: NA
CDR3nt: TGTGCCAGCAGTAAGCAGGGGCGTGGGGACTATGGCTACACCTTC
CDR3aa: CASSKQGRGDYGYTF

v_gene: TRBV7-2
j_gene: TRBJ2-1
abundance: few
d_gene: NA
CDR3nt: TGTGCCAGCAGCCCACCGGGTGGGGTTGGTAGTCAGTTCTTC
CDR3aa: CASSPPGGVGSQFF

v_gene: TRBV7-2
j_gene: TRBJ2-7
abundance: NA
d_gene: TRBD1
CDR3nt: TGTGCCAGCAGCTTTTACGGACAGGGGGCGGACGAGCAGTACTTC
CDR3aa: CASSFYGQGADEQYF

v_gene: TRBV6-6
j_gene: TRBJ2-5
abundance: NA
d_gene: TRBD1
CDR3nt: TGTGCCTCCGGGACAGCCCTTCAAGAGACCCAGTACTTC
CDR3aa: CASGTALQETQYF

v_gene: TRBV5-1
j_gene: TRBJ2-1
abundance: few
d_gene: TRBD1
CDR3nt: TGCGCCAGCAGCGCCTCCGGGACAGAGAAGTTCTTC
CDR3aa: CASSASGTEKFF

v_gene: TRBV18
j_gene: TRBJ2-5
abundance: NA
d_gene: TRBD1
CDR3nt: TGTGCCAGCTCACCCTCCGGGACAGGGGCGCAGACCCAGTACTTC
CDR3aa: CASSPSGTGAQTQYF

v_gene: TRBV29-1
j_gene: TRBJ1-6
abundance: NA
d_gene: NA
CDR3nt: TGCAGCGTTGGGGGGAGTTCACCCCTCCACTTT
CDR3aa: CSVGGSSPLHF

v_gene: TRBV7-6
j_gene: TRBJ2-7
abundance: few
d_gene: TRBD2
CDR3nt: TGTGCCAGCAGCGCAGGACTAGCGGGGCGCTCCTACGAGCAGTACTTC
CDR3aa: CASSAGLAGRSYEQYF

v_gene: TRBV20-1
j_gene: TRBJ2-5
abundance: few
d_gene: NA
CDR3nt: TGCGGCGTGGAGCTGGGGGAGACCCAGTACTTC
CDR3aa: CGVELGETQYF

v_gene: TRBV20-1
j_gene: TRBJ2-5
abundance: NA
d_gene: TRBD2
CDR3nt: TGCAGTGCATTCAGCGGGGGTCCTAAAGAGACCCAGTACTTC
CDR3aa: CSAFSGGPKETQYF